A selection of T cell receptor beta chains follows, all from one sample in a study of blood T cell repertoires in COVID-19. Repertoires were generated with immunoSEQ multiplex PCR, while TCRdb's copy carries only in-frame clones and drops some. The table lists 350,000 to 550,000 clones, roughly 90% of them singletons. Sequencing was carried out using peripheral blood. The receptors were gathered from a woman aged 25-40 years with acute or convalescent COVID-19. Each CDR3 is given with its conserved first and last residue. A D gene is named only where the DNA matches it firmly. Clone size appears in some rows only: once, few, many, or a class for an expanded clone.

V	D	J	size	CDR3	DNA
TRBV9	-	TRBJ1-1	few	CASNKNGQNTEAFF	TGTGCCAGCAATAAAAACGGACAAAACACTGAAGCTTTCTTT
TRBV18	-	TRBJ2-1	-	CASSPRWGGWNEQFF	TGTGCCAGCTCACCACGGTGGGGGGGCTGGAATGAGCAGTTCTTC
TRBV7-6	TRBD2	TRBJ2-3	-	CASSPTLRGGLTDTQYF	TGTGCCAGCAGCCCGACTTTGCGGGGGGGCCTTACAGATACGCAGTATTTT
TRBV12-3/TRBV12-4	-	TRBJ1-3	once	CASSFGGRNTIYF	TGTGCCAGCAGTTTTGGGGGGAGGAACACCATATATTTT
TRBV29-1	TRBD1	TRBJ2-7	-	CSVTPPGPGGDEQYF	TGCAGCGTTACTCCTCCCGGGCCAGGGGGCGACGAGCAGTACTTC
TRBV7-9	-	TRBJ2-7	-	CASSTQGIYEQYF	TGTGCCAGCAGCACGCAGGGGATCTACGAGCAGTACTTC
TRBV19	-	TRBJ1-6	-	CASSIDRVRSPLHF	TGTGCCAGTAGTATAGATCGGGTAAGGTCACCCCTCCACTTT
TRBV5-1	TRBD1	TRBJ2-3	-	CASSLAGQGAEDTQYF	TGCGCCAGCAGCTTGGCGGGACAGGGGGCAGAAGATACGCAGTATTTT
TRBV13	TRBD1	TRBJ2-7	once	CASSDRGSSYEQYF	TGTGCCAGCTCCGACAGGGGCTCCTCCTACGAGCAGTACTTC
TRBV19	-	TRBJ1-2	-	CASRLRVDLSDGYTF	TGTGCCAGTAGACTCAGGGTAGACCTATCGGATGGCTACACCTTC
TRBV5-1	-	TRBJ1-1	-	CASSLGAFPGEAFF	TGCGCCAGCAGCTTGGGGGCTTTTCCCGGTGAAGCTTTCTTT
TRBV4-1	TRBD2	TRBJ2-1	-	CASSQDLRGVNEQFF	TGCGCCAGCAGCCAAGATTTGCGGGGGGTTAATGAGCAGTTCTTC
TRBV4-2	-	TRBJ1-4	-	CASSQVGRGNLGSEKLFF	TGTGCCAGCAGCCAAGTTGGTAGGGGGAATTTGGGAAGTGAAAAACTGTTTTTT
TRBV9	-	TRBJ2-2	-	CASSVAQWQELFF	TGTGCCAGCAGCGTAGCTCAGTGGCAGGAGCTGTTTTTT
TRBV19	-	TRBJ1-1	-	CASSAQGIVDTEAFF	TGTGCCAGTAGTGCTCAGGGTATCGTAGACACTGAAGCTTTCTTT
TRBV5-1	-	TRBJ1-4	-	CASSSSGLDEKLFF	TGCGCCAGCAGCTCGTCCGGGTTAGATGAAAAACTGTTTTTT